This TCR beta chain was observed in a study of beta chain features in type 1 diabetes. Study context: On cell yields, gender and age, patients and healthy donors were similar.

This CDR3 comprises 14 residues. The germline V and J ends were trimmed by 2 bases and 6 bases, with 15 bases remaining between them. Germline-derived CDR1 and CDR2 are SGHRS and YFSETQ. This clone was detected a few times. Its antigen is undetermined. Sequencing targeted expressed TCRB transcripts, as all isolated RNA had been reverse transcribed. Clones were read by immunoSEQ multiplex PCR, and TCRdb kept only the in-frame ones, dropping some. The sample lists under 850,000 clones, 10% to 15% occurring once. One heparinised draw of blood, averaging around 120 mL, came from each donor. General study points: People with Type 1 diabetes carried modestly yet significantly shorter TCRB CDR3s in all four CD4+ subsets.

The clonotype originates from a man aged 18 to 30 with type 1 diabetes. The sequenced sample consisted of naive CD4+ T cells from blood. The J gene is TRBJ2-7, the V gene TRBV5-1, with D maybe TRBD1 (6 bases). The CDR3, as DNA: TGCGCCAGCAGCTTTGGAGATACAGGGACCGAGCAGTACTTC. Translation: CASSFGDTGTEQYF.